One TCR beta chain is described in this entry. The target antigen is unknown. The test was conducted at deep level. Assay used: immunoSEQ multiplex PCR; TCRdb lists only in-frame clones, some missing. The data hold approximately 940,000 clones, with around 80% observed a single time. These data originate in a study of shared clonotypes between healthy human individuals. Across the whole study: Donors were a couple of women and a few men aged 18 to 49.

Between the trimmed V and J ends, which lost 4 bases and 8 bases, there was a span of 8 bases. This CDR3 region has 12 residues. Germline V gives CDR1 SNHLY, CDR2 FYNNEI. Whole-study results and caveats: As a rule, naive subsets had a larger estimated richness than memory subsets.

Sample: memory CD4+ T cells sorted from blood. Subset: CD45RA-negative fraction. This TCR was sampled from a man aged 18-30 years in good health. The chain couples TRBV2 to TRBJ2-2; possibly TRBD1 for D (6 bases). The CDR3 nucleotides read TGTGCCAGCAGTGGGGGGCCAGGGGAGCTGTTTTTT. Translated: CASSGGPGELFF. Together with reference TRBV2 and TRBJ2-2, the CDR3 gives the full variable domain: EPEVTQTPSHQVTQMGQEVILRCVPISNHLYFYWYRQILGQKVEFLVSFYNNEISEKSEIFDDQFSVERPDGSNFTLKIRSTKLEDSAMYFCASSGGPGELFFGEGSRLTVL.